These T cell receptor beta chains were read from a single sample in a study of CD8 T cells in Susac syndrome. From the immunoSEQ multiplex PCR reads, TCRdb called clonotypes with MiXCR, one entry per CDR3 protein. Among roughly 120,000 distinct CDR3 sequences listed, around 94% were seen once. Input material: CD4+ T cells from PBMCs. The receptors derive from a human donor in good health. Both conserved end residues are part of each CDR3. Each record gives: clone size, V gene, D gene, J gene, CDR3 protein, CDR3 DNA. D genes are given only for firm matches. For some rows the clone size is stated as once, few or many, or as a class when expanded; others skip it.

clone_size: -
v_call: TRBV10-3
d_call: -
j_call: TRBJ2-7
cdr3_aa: CAISESMREQYF
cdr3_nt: TGTGCCATCAGTGAGTCTATGAGAGAGCAGTACTTC

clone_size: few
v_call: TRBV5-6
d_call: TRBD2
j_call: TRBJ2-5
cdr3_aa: CASSLVLAGSQETQYF
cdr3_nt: TGTGCCAGCAGCTTGGTTCTAGCGGGGTCTCAGGAGACCCAGTACTTC

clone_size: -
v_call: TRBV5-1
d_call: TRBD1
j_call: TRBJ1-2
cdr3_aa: CASSGTGAFGYTF
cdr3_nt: TGCGCCAGCAGTGGGACAGGGGCCTTTGGCTACACCTTC

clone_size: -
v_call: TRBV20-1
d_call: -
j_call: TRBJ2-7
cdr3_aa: CSARWVREQYF
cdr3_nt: TGCAGTGCTAGGTGGGTTCGGGAGCAGTACTTC

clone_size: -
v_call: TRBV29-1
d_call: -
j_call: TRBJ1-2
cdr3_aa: CSVVSTLYGYTF
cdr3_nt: TGCAGCGTTGTCAGCACGTTGTATGGCTACACCTTC

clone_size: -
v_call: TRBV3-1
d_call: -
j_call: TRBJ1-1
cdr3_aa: CASSQVARGRDTEAFF
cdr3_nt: TGTGCCAGCAGCCAAGTAGCGCGGGGAAGGGACACTGAAGCTTTCTTT

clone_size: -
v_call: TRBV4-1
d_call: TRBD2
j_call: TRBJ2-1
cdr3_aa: CASSQDGTSVDNEQFF
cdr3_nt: TGCGCCAGCAGCCAAGATGGGACTAGCGTTGACAATGAGCAGTTCTTC

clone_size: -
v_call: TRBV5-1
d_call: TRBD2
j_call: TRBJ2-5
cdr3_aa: CASSLSTGGGQTQYF
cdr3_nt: TGCGCCAGCAGCTTGTCAACGGGAGGGGGACAGACCCAGTACTTC

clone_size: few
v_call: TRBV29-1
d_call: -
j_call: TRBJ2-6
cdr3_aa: CSVVGSGANVLTF
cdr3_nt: TGCAGCGTTGTAGGTTCTGGGGCCAACGTCCTGACTTTC

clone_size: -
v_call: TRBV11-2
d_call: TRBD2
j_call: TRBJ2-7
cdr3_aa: CASSLVRGTWEQYF
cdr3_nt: TGTGCCAGCAGCTTAGTGCGGGGGACTTGGGAGCAGTACTTC

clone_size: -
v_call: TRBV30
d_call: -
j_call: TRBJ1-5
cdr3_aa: CAWSTGPGQPQHF
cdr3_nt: TGTGCCTGGTCGACAGGCCCCGGGCAGCCCCAGCATTTT

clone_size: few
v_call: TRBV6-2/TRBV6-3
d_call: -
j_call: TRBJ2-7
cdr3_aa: CASSQPGLSREQYF
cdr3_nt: TGTGCCAGCAGTCAGCCGGGACTCAGCCGAGAGCAGTACTTC

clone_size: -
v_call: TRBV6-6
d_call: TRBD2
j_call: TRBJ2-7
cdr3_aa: CASSYTSGGLEQYF
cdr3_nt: TGTGCCAGCAGTTACACTAGCGGGGGGCTCGAGCAGTACTTC

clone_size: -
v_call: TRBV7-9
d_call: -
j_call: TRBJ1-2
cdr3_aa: CASNLVDPGYTF
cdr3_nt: TGTGCCAGCAACCTCGTAGATCCTGGCTACACCTTC

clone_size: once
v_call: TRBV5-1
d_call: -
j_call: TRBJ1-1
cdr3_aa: CASSEATGNTEAFF
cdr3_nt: TGCGCCAGCAGCGAGGCTACAGGGAACACTGAAGCTTTCTTT

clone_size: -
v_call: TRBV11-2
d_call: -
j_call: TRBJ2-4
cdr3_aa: CASSSRGSGNIQYF
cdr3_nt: TGTGCCAGCAGCTCCCGGGGGTCGGGGAACATTCAGTACTTC

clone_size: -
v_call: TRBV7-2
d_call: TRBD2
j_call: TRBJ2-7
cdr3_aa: CASSPEREGEQYF
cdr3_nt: TGTGCCAGCAGCCCAGAGCGGGAGGGCGAGCAGTACTTC

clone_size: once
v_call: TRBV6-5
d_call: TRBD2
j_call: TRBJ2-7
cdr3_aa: CASKLARTSGYEQYF
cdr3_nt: TGTGCCAGCAAGCTTGCTCGGACTAGCGGCTACGAGCAGTACTTC

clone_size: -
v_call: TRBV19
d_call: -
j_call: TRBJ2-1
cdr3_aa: CASSESGPSYNEQFF
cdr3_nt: TGTGCCAGTAGTGAAAGCGGACCCTCCTACAATGAGCAGTTCTTC

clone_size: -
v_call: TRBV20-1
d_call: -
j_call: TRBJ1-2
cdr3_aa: CSARDRRGGAPYGYTF
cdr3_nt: TGCAGTGCTAGAGATCGACGGGGGGGGGCCCCGTATGGCTACACCTTC